The 27 T cell receptor beta chains below were found in one sample sequenced in a study of blood T cell repertoires in COVID-19. Sequenced by immunoSEQ multiplex PCR; TCRdb stores in-frame clones only, minus some. The data show a few hundred thousand clones, 65% to 90% seen once. The sample taken for sequencing was PBMCs or T cells enriched from blood (not recorded which). Receptor source: a woman aged 40 to 50 with acute COVID-19.

This chain joins TRBV11-2 and TRBJ1-2; 9 bases are shared with TRBD1. V was pared by 5 bases and J by 6 bases, with 1 base of the junction left unmatched. Looked up from germline, CDR1 is SGHAT and CDR2 is FQNNGV. CDR3 length equals 12 residues. CDR3: CASSTGGDGYTF. CDR3 nucleotides: TGTGCCAGCAGCACAGGGGGCGATGGCTACACCTTC.

V is TRBV29-1 and J is TRBJ1-5, with D possibly matching TRBD1 (5 bases). The germline gives CDR1 SQVTM, CDR2 ANQGSEA. The CDR3 consists of 12 residues. The V end lost 5 bases, the J end lost 4 bases, and 9 bases lay between the germline ends. The CDR3 nucleotides are TGCAGCGTTACATCAGGGAATCAGCCCCAGCATTTT. Translated: CSVTSGNQPQHF. The full variable domain, completed using reference TRBV29-1 and TRBJ1-5, is SAVISQKPSRDICQRGTSLTIQCQVDSQVTMMFWYRQQPGQSLTLIATANQGSEATYESGFVIDKFPISRPNLTFSTLTVSNMSPEDSSIYLCSVTSGNQPQHFGDGTRLSIL.

V is TRBV5-5 and J is TRBJ1-5; TRBD1 is a possible D gene (6 bases). Germline V gene sequence: CDR1 SGHKS, CDR2 YYEKEE (reference sequence). The CDR3 runs 15 residues. Trimming removed 4 bases from V and 4 bases from J, with 15 bases in between. The CDR3 protein is CASSLLQGGNQPQHF. CDR3 coding DNA: TGTGCCAGCAGCCTGTTACAGGGTGGGAATCAGCCCCAGCATTTT.

This clone was seen once. The V and J genes are TRBV28 and TRBJ2-1, with TRBD1 matching over 9 bases. Losses at the gene ends were 5 bases for V and 4 bases for J; bases not matched to a gene: 6. CDR3 size: 15 residues. CDR1 and CDR2 from the germline V gene are MDHEN and SYDVKM. CDR3 coding DNA: TGTGCCAGCAGTCGGGACAGGGAGGGGTACAATGAGCAGTTCTTC. Its translation is CASSRDREGYNEQFF.

The chain uses TRBV12-3 or TRBV12-4 and TRBJ2-5; no reliable D call. The CDR3 sequence is 13 residues long. The germline V and J ends were trimmed by 4 bases and 3 bases, with 9 bases remaining between them. The CDR3 nucleotides read TGTGCCAGCAGTTGGGCCCTAAAAGAGACCCAGTACTTC. This gives the protein CASSWALKETQYF.

The chain carries TRBV7-2 and TRBJ1-1; 8 bases agree with TRBD1. V lost 5 bases to trimming and J lost 1 base; unmatched junction nucleotides: 12. Per germline, CDR1 SGHTA and CDR2 FQGNSA. The CDR3 runs 17 residues. The chain's CDR3 is CASSGRRQGIWNTEAFF. For the CDR3, the DNA is TGTGCCAGCAGCGGGCGCCGACAGGGGATTTGGAACACTGAAGCTTTCTTT.

There are a few counts of this clone. The chain combines TRBV7-9 with TRBJ2-7; 12 bases map to TRBD2. The length of the CDR3 is 19 residues. The germline gives CDR1 SEHNR, CDR2 FQNEAQ (reference sequence). The J segment lost 3 bases and the V segment lost 4 bases, leaving 16 bases of the junction unmatched. The CDR3 region is CASSSRATSGGGVRYEQYF. CDR3 nucleotides: TGTGCCAGCAGCTCAAGGGCGACTAGCGGGGGAGGTGTCCGCTACGAGCAGTACTTC. The complete variable domain, with remaining parts taken from reference TRBV7-9 and TRBJ2-7, reads DTGVSQNPRHKITKRGQNVTFRCDPISEHNRLYWYRQTLGQGPEFLTYFQNEAQLEKSRLLSDRFSAERPKGSFSTLEIQRTEQGDSAMYLCASSSRATSGGGVRYEQYFGPGTRLTVT.

This clone was seen a single time. The chain is built from TRBV5-4 and TRBJ2-3, with 12 bases lining up with TRBD2. This CDR3 region has 17 residues. Germline V gene data show CDR1 as SGHNT and CDR2 as YYREEE (reference sequence). V trimming: 3 bases; J trimming: 4 bases; junction bases outside the gene matches: 9. The CDR3 bases are TGTGCCAGCAGCTCAAAGCTAGCGGGAGGGCGGGCAGATACGCAGTATTTT. Its translation is CASSSKLAGGRADTQYF.

The V gene is TRBV5-1, the J gene TRBJ2-7; D possibly corresponds to TRBD2 (5 bases). V was pared by 7 bases and J by 2 bases, with 10 bases between. This CDR3 spans 12 amino acids. Per the germline V gene, CDR1 is SGHRS and CDR2 is YFSETQ. The CDR3, as DNA: TGCGCCAGCCGCCGGAGGACCTACGAGCAGTACTTC. This translates into CASRRRTYEQYF.

The gene calls are TRBV2 and TRBJ2-2, with TRBD2 matching 7 bases. The germline gives CDR1 SNHLY, CDR2 FYNNEI. Trimming took 6 bases from V and 5 from J; bases not matched to a gene: 6. The CDR3 contains 14 residues. CDR3 residues: CASRGREGTGELFF. DNA for the CDR3: TGTGCCAGCAGAGGCAGGGAGGGAACCGGGGAGCTGTTTTTT.

J is TRBJ1-2 and V is TRBV10-3; D gene ambiguous. Germline assignment: CDR1 ENHRY and CDR2 SYGVKD. The V end lost 0 bases, the J end lost 2 bases, and 4 bases lay between the germline ends. There are 13 residues in the CDR3. CDR3 nucleotides: TGTGCCATCAGTGAGTCTCAGAACTATGGCTACACCTTC. Protein: CAISESQNYGYTF.

On this clone: At the DNA level, this CDR3 is encoded by other sequences in the same sample as well. The rearrangement links TRBV5-4 to TRBJ1-2; D is unresolved. Trimming took 0 bases from V and 8 from J, leaving 11 bases between them. The germline V gene encodes CDR1 SGHNT and CDR2 YYREEE (reference sequence). The CDR3 is made up of 13 amino acids. CDR3 in amino acids: CASSLDSLYGYTF. In DNA form, the CDR3 reads TGTGCCAGCAGCTTGGACAGCCTATACGGCTACACCTTC.

This rearrangement joins TRBV19 to TRBJ2-7; 7 bases match TRBD2. The germline gives CDR1 LNHDA, CDR2 SQIVND (reference sequence). V dropped 0 bases and J dropped 2; count of bases not matched to a gene: 7. The CDR3 has 16 amino acids. DNA of the CDR3: TGTGCCAGTAGTATAGATCTCAGCGGGGCCCCCTACGAGCAGTACTTC. It translates to CASSIDLSGAPYEQYF.

This clone was picked up one time. V is TRBV4-3 and J is TRBJ2-1; TRBD1 matches at 7 bases. The V and J ends lost 0 bases and 5 bases, in that order; junction bases with no gene match: 1. The CDR3 is made up of 14 amino acids. Germline V gene lookup returns CDR1 LGHNA and CDR2 YSLEER. The CDR3 nucleotides are TGCGCCAGCAGCCAAGAGACAGGGAACAATGAGCAGTTCTTC. It specifies CASSQETGNNEQFF.

This clone was picked up one time. This chain connects TRBV5-6 to TRBJ2-1, with 13 bases that match TRBD2. Germline trimming cut 5 bases from V and 8 bases from J; bases unmatched to any gene: 16. The CDR3 loop spans 18 amino acids. Germline assignment: CDR1 SGHDT and CDR2 YYEEEE. The CDR3 sequence is CASSYPVTSGRALDEQFF. CDR3 in DNA: TGTGCCAGCAGTTACCCCGTCACTAGCGGGAGGGCATTAGATGAGCAGTTCTTC.

The genes are TRBV5-1 and TRBJ2-5; TRBD1 matches at 9 bases. The CDR3 length is 14 residues. The V gene end was trimmed by 2 bases and the J gene end by 1 base; junction bases not matched to a gene: 0. Germline-derived CDR1 and CDR2 are SGHRS and YFSETQ. For the CDR3, the DNA is TGCGCCAGCAGCTTACAGGGGGCCCAAGAGACCCAGTACTTC. This translates into CASSLQGAQETQYF.

V is TRBV15 and J is TRBJ1-1; possibly TRBD1 for D (5 bases). Germline V gene data show CDR1 as LNHNV and CDR2 as YYDKDF (reference sequence). The CDR3 totals 14 residues. Trimming left V 4 bases short and J 5 bases short, with 14 bases between. The DNA for the CDR3 is TGTGCCACCAGCACCAGGGAAAGACAGACTGAAGCTTTCTTT. Encoded protein: CATSTRERQTEAFF.

The chain couples TRBV18 to TRBJ2-7; 8 positions agree with TRBD1. This CDR3 contains 15 residues. CDR1 KGHSH and CDR2 LQKENI come from the germline V gene. Trimming took 3 bases from V and 7 from J; bases not matched to a gene: 11. The CDR3 reads CASSPQGARGREQYF. In DNA, the CDR3 is TGTGCCAGCTCACCCCAGGGGGCGCGGGGTCGAGAGCAGTACTTC.

The V gene is TRBV9, the J gene TRBJ1-6; weak D call: TRBD1 (6 bases). Trimming stripped 0 bases from V and 9 bases from J, with 10 bases between. CDR1 and CDR2 from the germline V gene are SGDLS and YYNGEE. CDR3 length equals 14 residues. CDR3 in amino acids: CASSVEAGASPLHF. DNA of the CDR3: TGTGCCAGCAGCGTAGAAGCAGGGGCTTCACCCCTCCACTTT.

The V call is TRBV14, the J call TRBJ2-3, with unresolved D. V lost 2 bases to trimming and J lost 2 bases, with 5 bases between them. From germline, CDR1 is SGHDN and CDR2 FVKESK. CDR3 length equals 13 residues. The CDR3 here is CASSQILTDTQYF. CDR3 DNA: TGTGCCAGCAGCCAAATCCTCACAGATACGCAGTATTTT.

The chain carries TRBV4-1 and TRBJ1-1; D call uncertain. Between the trimmed V and J ends, which lost 0 bases and 4 bases, there was a span of 12 bases. The CDR3 contains 15 residues. CDR1 and CDR2 (germline): MGHRA, YSYEKL. The CDR3 region has the DNA TGCGCCAGCAGCCAAGATCCCGGGAGGAGCACTGAAGCTTTCTTT. Protein: CASSQDPGRSTEAFF.

The V gene is TRBV7-9, the J gene TRBJ2-5; possibly TRBD2 for D (5 bases). The V end was cut by 2 bases, the J end by 5 bases, with 18 bases between. Germline V gene sequence: CDR1 SEHNR, CDR2 FQNEAQ (reference sequence). CDR3 length: 16 amino acids. This CDR3 reads CASSLWSSLTRETQYF. The CDR3 coding sequence is TGTGCCAGCAGCTTATGGTCTAGCCTTACCAGGGAGACCCAGTACTTC.

The V gene is TRBV9, the J gene TRBJ2-3; TRBD2 aligns across 13 bases. V lost 4 bases, J lost 3 bases, and 5 bases stayed unmatched. The germline gives CDR1 SGDLS, CDR2 YYNGEE. CDR3 length: 16 amino acids. The CDR3 sequence is CASSSGLAGVTDTQYF. The CDR3 coding sequence is TGTGCCAGCAGCTCTGGACTAGCGGGAGTTACAGATACGCAGTATTTT.

CDR3 sequence reads: CASSLLALAGVTDTQYF. The CDR3 region has the DNA TGTGCCAGCAGCTTGTTGGCACTAGCGGGAGTCACAGATACGCAGTATTTT. The rearrangement uses TRBV5-4 and TRBJ2-3; 11 positions agree with TRBD2. Losses at the gene ends were 1 base for V and 2 bases for J; bases not matched to a gene: 6. The CDR3 runs to 17 residues. Germline CDR1 SGHNT, CDR2 YYREEE (reference sequence).

V and J are TRBV7-3 and TRBJ2-7; 9 bases line up with TRBD1. The CDR3 spans 15 residues. Per germline, CDR1 SGHTA and CDR2 FQGTGA. V was clipped by 1 base and J by 2 bases; unmatched bases: 3. The CDR3 loop reads CASSLIGTGTYEQYF. CDR3 DNA sequence: TGTGCCAGCAGCTTAATAGGGACAGGGACCTACGAGCAGTACTTC.

This clone was observed a handful of times. The chain links TRBV27 to TRBJ2-7; 8 bases fit TRBD1. Germline CDR1 reads MNHEY; CDR2 reads SMNVEV (reference sequence). V shed 3 bases, J shed 1 base, and the junction held 2 bases outside the gene matches. The CDR3 extends over 14 amino acids. CDR3 loop: CASSFTGGSYEQYF. The CDR3 DNA reads TGTGCCAGCAGTTTCACAGGGGGTTCCTACGAGCAGTACTTC.

The genes are TRBV28 and TRBJ1-4; 7 bases map to TRBD1. The CDR3 runs to 16 residues. After removal of 6 bases from V and 3 bases from J, the junction contained 10 bases not matched to a gene. CDR1 is MDHEN, CDR2 SYDVKM, per germline. The CDR3 DNA reads as TGTGCCAGCAGCCCCGGACAGGTTTTCCCTAATGAAAAACTGTTTTTT. Its protein is CASSPGQVFPNEKLFF. The variable domain in full, with the rest retrieved from reference TRBV28 and TRBJ1-4, is DVKVTQSSRYLVKRTGEKVFLECVQDMDHENMFWYRQDPGLGLRLIYFSYDVKMKEKGDIPEGYSVSREKKERFSLILESASTNQTSMYLCASSPGQVFPNEKLFFGSGTQLSVL.